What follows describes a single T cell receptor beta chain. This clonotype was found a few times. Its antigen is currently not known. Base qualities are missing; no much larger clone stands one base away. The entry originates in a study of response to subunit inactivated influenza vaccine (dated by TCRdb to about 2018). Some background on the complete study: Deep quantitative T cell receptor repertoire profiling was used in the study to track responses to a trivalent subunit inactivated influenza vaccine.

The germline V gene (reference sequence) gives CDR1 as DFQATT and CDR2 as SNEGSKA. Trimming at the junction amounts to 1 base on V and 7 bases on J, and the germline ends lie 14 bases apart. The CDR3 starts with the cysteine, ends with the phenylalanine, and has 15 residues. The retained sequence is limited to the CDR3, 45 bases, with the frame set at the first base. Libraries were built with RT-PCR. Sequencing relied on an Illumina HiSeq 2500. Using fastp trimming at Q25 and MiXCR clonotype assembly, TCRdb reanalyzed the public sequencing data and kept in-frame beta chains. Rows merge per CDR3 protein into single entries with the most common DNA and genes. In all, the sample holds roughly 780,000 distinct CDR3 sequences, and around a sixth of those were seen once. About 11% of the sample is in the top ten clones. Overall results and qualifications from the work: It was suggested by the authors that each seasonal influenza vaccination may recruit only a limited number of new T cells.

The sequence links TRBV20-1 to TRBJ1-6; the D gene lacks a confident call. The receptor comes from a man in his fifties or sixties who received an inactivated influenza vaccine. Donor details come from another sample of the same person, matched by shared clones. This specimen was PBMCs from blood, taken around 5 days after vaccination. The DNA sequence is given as TGCAGTGCTAGAGTTGAGAGGGTACTAAATTCACCCCTCCACTTT. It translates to CSARVERVLNSPLHF.